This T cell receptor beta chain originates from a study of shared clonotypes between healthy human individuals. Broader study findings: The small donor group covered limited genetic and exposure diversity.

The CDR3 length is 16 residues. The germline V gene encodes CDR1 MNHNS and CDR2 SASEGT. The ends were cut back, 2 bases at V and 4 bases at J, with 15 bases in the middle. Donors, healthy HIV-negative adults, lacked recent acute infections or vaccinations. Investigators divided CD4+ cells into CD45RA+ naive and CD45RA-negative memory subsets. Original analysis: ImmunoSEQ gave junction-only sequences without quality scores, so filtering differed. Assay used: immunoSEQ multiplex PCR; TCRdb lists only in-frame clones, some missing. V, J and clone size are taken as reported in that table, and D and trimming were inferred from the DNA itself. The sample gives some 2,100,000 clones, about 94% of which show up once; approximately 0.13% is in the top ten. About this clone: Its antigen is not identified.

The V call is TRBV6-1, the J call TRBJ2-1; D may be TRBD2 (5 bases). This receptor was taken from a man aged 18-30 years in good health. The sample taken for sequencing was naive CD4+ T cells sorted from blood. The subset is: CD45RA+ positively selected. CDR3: CASSERVAPSYNEQFF. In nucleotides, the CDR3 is TGTGCCAGCAGTGAAAGGGTAGCGCCCTCGTACAATGAGCAGTTCTTC.